This T cell receptor (beta chain) was profiled in a study of response to subunit inactivated influenza vaccine. Study results and limitations: Few new T cells, the authors suggested, are recruited by each seasonal influenza vaccination.

TCRdb passed the RT-PCR reads through MiXCR, listing each CDR3 protein once. This table has roughly 700,000 distinct CDR3 sequences, around 14% appearing once. The length of the CDR3 is 12 residues. V was clipped by 7 bases and J by 4 bases, with 10 bases between them. The germline gives CDR1 MNHEY, CDR2 SVGEGT. About this clonotype: What it binds is not known.

This TCR came from a man aged 50 to 59 who received an inactivated influenza vaccine. The material sequenced was PBMCs from blood, taken 14 days before vaccination. This sequence joins TRBV6-2 or TRBV6-3 and TRBJ2-5; D remains ambiguous. The CDR3 region is CASKRPTETQYF. The CDR3 nucleotides read TGTGCCAGCAAGCGTCCCACAGAGACCCAGTACTTC.